The clone carrying this TCR beta chain was counted ten times or more. The record originates from a study of read filtering for tumor transcriptome and immune sequencing. Molecular barcoded adaptors covering alpha/delta and beta/gamma chains were used on roughly 400 ng RNA. From the reads, TCRdb called clonotypes with MiXCR, one entry per CDR3 protein. This sample yields 94,000 or so distinct CDR3 sequences, of which around 12% are seen a single time; under 15% belongs to the top ten. Germline V gene sequence: CDR1 SNHLY, CDR2 FYNNEI. The CDR3 sequence is 15 residues long. The V and J ends lost 6 bases and 2 bases, in that order; junction bases with no gene match: 7.

The chain carries TRBV2 and TRBJ2-3; 8 bases align to TRBD2. Sequencing used a population of CD138-negative cells sorted from bone marrow. The sequence was obtained from a donor at least 40 years old with multiple myeloma. CDR3 bases: TGTGCCAGCAGGCCGGGACTAGTGGCCACAGATACGCAGTATTTT. Protein sequence: CASRPGLVATDTQYF.